The 9 T cell receptor beta chains below were found in one sample sequenced in a study of post-analysis software for immune sequencing data. Study findings and constraints: Comparison of patients with controls showed 4 to 6 TRBV segments more frequent in patients, TRBV5-6, TRBV5-1 and TRBV20-1 among them.

The TCR beta cDNA libraries contained unique molecular identifiers. One entry per CDR3 protein results from TCRdb running MiXCR on the PCR reads. The table has hundreds of thousands of distinct CDR3 sequences, 25% to 30% seen once. Antigen specificity for these receptors is unknown. The specimen was blood. The source is a girl under 18 with multiple sclerosis.

The V call is TRBV7-8, the J call TRBJ2-1; perhaps TRBD2 as D (5 bases). The V gene lost 4 bases and the J gene lost 9 bases, with 16 bases spanning the gap. Germline-derived CDR1 and CDR2 are SGHVS and FQNEAQ. This CDR3 is built from 14 residues. The CDR3 DNA reads TGTGCCAGCAGCTCCGGGGTCCTACCAGGTGAGCAGTTCTTC. It encodes CASSSGVLPGEQFF.

In its sample, this clonotype was seen a few times. J is TRBJ2-1 and V is TRBV9, with D possibly being TRBD1 or TRBD2 (5 bases each). The CDR3 covers 16 residues. V dropped 0 bases and J dropped 0 bases, with 10 bases sitting between them. Germline CDR1 reads SGDLS; CDR2 reads YYNGEE. The CDR3 here is CASSVDAGSSYNEQFF. CDR3 nucleotide sequence: TGTGCCAGCAGCGTAGACGCAGGGAGCTCCTACAATGAGCAGTTCTTC.

This clonotype appeared a few times. This chain links TRBV27 with TRBJ1-2, with TRBD1 matching over 8 bases. CDR1 and CDR2 from the germline V gene are MNHEY and SMNVEV (reference sequence). The J segment lost 6 bases and the V segment lost 6 bases, leaving 12 bases of the junction unmatched. CDR3 length equals 15 residues. The CDR3 loop is CASRTDTGQDNGYTF. In nucleotides, the CDR3 is TGTGCCAGCAGAACAGATACGGGACAGGATAATGGCTACACCTTC.

In its sample, this clonotype was seen many times. The V and J genes are TRBV4-1 and TRBJ2-3, with a possible D match to TRBD2 (5 bases). Germline lookup yields CDR1 MGHRA and CDR2 YSYEKL. The CDR3 consists of 15 residues. V lost 0 bases, J lost 4 bases, and 11 bases lay in between. The CDR3: CASSQEGARADTQYF. CDR3 in DNA: TGCGCCAGCAGCCAAGAGGGAGCGAGGGCAGATACGCAGTATTTT.

This clonotype was picked up many times. This chain connects TRBV7-9 to TRBJ2-4, with no clear D. The ends were cut back, 5 bases at V and 2 bases at J, with 4 bases in the middle. The CDR3 is made up of 12 amino acids. Germline-derived CDR1 and CDR2 are SEHNR and FQNEAQ (reference sequence). The CDR3 DNA follows: TGTGCCAGCAGCACCTCCAAAAACATTCAGTACTTC. It specifies CASSTSKNIQYF.

A few counts support this clonotype. V is TRBV20-1 and J is TRBJ2-7; 9 positions match TRBD1. The germline gives CDR1 DFQATT, CDR2 SNEGSKA (reference sequence). The CDR3 length is 14 residues. V was pared by 2 bases and J by 2 bases, with 4 bases of the junction left unmatched. Here the CDR3 reads CSARWDRETYEQYF. The CDR3 coding sequence is TGCAGTGCTAGATGGGACAGGGAAACCTACGAGCAGTACTTC.

This clonotype appeared a few times. The chain carries TRBV29-1 and TRBJ2-7, with D perhaps matching TRBD1 (6 bases). Germline CDR1 is SQVTM and CDR2 is ANQGSEA. The CDR3 is 12 residues long. CDR3 loop: CSASQGGNEQYF. CDR3 nucleotide sequence: TGCAGTGCCTCCCAAGGGGGTAACGAGCAGTACTTC.

V is TRBV7-2 and J is TRBJ2-1; no firm D call. Germline CDR1 SGHTA, CDR2 FQGNSA. The CDR3 extends over 13 amino acids. Trimming removed 5 bases at V and 8 bases at J, with 13 bases between. The CDR3 bases are TGTGCCAGCAGCCAGAAGGGAAGGCATGAGCAGTTCTTC. The encoded protein is CASSQKGRHEQFF.

V is TRBV4-1 and J is TRBJ1-5; 7 positions match TRBD1. The V gene end was trimmed by 1 base and the J gene end by 3 bases; junction bases not matched to a gene: 6. CDR1 is MGHRA, CDR2 YSYEKL, per germline. The CDR3 totals 16 residues. CDR3 sequence (DNA): TGCGCCAGCAGCCAAGTCATGGGACAGATCAATCAGCCCCAGCATTTT. This encodes CASSQVMGQINQPQHF.